The clone carrying this T cell receptor beta chain was detected only a few times. Its antigen is still unknown. The entry originates in a study of cytomegalovirus exposure and HLA in healthy donors. The study ran its PCR with 60 Vbeta and 13 Jbeta primers. Only in-frame clones appear in the TCRdb table, and some are missing; sequencing was by immunoSEQ multiplex PCR. The sample has some 190,000 clones, around 76% seen once; the top ten hold 1.5% to 1.7%. Study-wide findings and caveats: In vitro, three CMV-associated chains proved specific for CMV antigens. According to an earlier analysis, most TCR beta V segments yielded productive rearrangements about 87% or about 30% of the time. With DRB1 most and HLA-C fewest, TCR association rates differed between HLA loci in a later analysis.

Germline V CDR1 and CDR2: SQVTM, ANQGSEA. V lost 0 bases and J lost 9, with 8 bases in between. This CDR3 is built from 11 residues. Sequencing was done on a sample of PBMCs. The chain links TRBV29-1 to TRBJ2-5, with a possible D match to TRBD1 (5 bases). The clonotype originates from a man between 40 and 49 years old in good health and CMV-seronegative. The CDR3 is CSVEDRVAQYF. CDR3 coding DNA: TGCAGCGTTGAAGACAGGGTGGCCCAGTACTTC.